This TCR beta chain was found in a study of somatic mutations in cytotoxic T cells in rheumatoid arthritis. In the study overall: Flow sorting of some V beta antibody-stained T cells reached nearly 100% purity, with V beta1+ cells also TCRB-sequenced. Study observations and caveats: Clonality measured in CD8+ T cells did not differ significantly between rheumatoid arthritis patients and age-matched healthy controls.

On this clone: Its antigen is unknown. At one of its ends the junction is not consistent with the germline gene, which may arise from a read error.

Repertoires were generated with immunoSEQ multiplex PCR, while TCRdb's copy carries only in-frame clones and drops some. In the table there are more than 25,000 clones, over 65% of which are singletons. Germline V gene lookup returns CDR1 LGHNA and CDR2 YNFKEQ. The CDR3 is 17 residues long. The rearrangement joins TRBV4-2 to TRBJ2-3; a weak D match, TRBD2 (6 bases). Sequencing was carried out using CD8+ T cells sorted from blood. This clonotype was sampled from a woman younger than 30 in good health. In nucleotides, the CDR3 is TGTGCCAGCAGCGAAGATGGGGCGGGGCAGAGCACAGATACGCAGTATTTT. Encoded protein: CASSEDGAGQSTDTQYF.